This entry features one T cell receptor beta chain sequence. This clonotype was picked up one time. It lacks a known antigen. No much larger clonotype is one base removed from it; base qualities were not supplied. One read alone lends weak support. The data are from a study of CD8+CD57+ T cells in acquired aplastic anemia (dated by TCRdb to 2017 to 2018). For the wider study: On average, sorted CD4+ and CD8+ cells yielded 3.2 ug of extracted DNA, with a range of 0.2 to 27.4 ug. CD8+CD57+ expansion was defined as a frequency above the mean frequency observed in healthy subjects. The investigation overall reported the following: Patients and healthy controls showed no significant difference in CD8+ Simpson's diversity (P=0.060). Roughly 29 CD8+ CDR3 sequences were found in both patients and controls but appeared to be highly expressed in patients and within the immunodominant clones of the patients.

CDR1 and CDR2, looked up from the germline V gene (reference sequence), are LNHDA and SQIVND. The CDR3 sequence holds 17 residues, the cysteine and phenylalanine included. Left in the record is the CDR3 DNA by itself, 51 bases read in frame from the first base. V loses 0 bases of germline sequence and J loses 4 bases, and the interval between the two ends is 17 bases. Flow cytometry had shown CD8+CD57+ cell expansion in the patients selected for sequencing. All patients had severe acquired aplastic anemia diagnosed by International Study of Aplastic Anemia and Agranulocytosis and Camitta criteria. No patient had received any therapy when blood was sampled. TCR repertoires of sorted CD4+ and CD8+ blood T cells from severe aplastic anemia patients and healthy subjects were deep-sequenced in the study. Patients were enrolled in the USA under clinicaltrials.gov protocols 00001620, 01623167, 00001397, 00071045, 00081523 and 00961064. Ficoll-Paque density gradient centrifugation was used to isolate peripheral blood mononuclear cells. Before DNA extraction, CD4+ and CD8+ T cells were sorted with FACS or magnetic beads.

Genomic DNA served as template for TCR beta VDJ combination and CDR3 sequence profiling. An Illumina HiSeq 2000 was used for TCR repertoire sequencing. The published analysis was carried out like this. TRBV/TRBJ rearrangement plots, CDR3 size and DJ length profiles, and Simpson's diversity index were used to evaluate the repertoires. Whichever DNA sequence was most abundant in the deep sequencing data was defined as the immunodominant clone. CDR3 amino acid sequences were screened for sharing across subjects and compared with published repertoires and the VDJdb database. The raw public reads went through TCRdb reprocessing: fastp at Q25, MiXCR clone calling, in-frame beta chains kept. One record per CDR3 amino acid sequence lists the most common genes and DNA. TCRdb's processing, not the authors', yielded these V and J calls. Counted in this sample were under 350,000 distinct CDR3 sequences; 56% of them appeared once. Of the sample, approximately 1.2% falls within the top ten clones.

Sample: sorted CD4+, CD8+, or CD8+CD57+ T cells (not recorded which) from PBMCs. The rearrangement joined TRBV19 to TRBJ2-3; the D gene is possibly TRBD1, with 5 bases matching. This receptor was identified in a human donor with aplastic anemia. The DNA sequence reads TGTGCCAGTAGTATAGATCTATTCAGGGCGGATCCAGATACGCAGTATTTT. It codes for CASSIDLFRADPDTQYF.